One sample yielded the 13 T cell receptor beta chains listed below, sequenced in a study of vaccination effects on CD4 cells after COVID-19. The antigens these receptors bind are not known. Assay: immunoSEQ multiplex PCR; the TCRdb copy retains only in-frame clones and omits some. Here the sample spans some 20,000 clones, 70% being singletons. ViraFEST assay sequencing came after antigen-specific CD4+ T cells were expanded with viral peptide pools. Scientists isolated CD4+ T cells after an approximately 9-day culture period ended. Sequenced material: CD4+ T cells from PBMCs cultured with HCoV-229E spike peptides, taken before COVID-19 vaccination. These TCRs come from a human donor who received a COVID-19 vaccine.

The gene calls are TRBV6-2 or TRBV6-3 and TRBJ1-2; D is possibly TRBD1 (5 bases). With 0 bases removed from V and 3 bases from J, the gap between germline ends came to 8 bases. Germline CDR1 reads MNHEY; CDR2 reads SVGEGT. This CDR3 spans 14 amino acids. This chain's CDR3 is CASSYSGDHYGYTF. The CDR3, as DNA: TGTGCCAGCAGTTACTCGGGGGACCACTATGGCTACACCTTC.

This chain joins TRBV5-6 and TRBJ1-2, with 7 bases identical to TRBD1. Trimming took 3 bases from V and 5 from J; bases not matched to a gene: 4. CDR3 length: 13 residues. CDR1 and CDR2 from the germline V gene are SGHDT and YYEEEE. CDR3 sequence (DNA): TGTGCCAGCAGCTCGGGACAGAAATATGGCTACACCTTC. It translates to CASSSGQKYGYTF.

The rearrangement links TRBV5-1 to TRBJ2-7; a weak D match, TRBD1 (6 bases). This CDR3 has 14 amino acids. Deletions cut 0 bases from V and 6 bases from J, with 13 bases between. CDR1 is SGHRS, CDR2 YFSETQ, per germline. CDR3 sequence reads: CASSLAGVRVEQYF. CDR3 in DNA: TGCGCCAGCAGCTTGGCAGGGGTGAGGGTCGAGCAGTACTTC.

The chain employs TRBV24-1 and TRBJ2-5; no reliable D call. V lost 3 bases and J 4 bases, leaving 11 bases between the germline ends. Germline V CDR1 and CDR2: KGHDR, SFDVKD. This CDR3 has 14 residues. This CDR3 is CATSDAGKPETQYF. CDR3 sequence (DNA): TGTGCCACCAGTGATGCTGGAAAGCCAGAGACCCAGTACTTC.

The CDR3 DNA is TGTGCCAGCAGTTACCGGAGTAGATACGGAGAGACCCAGTACTTC. Residues: CASSYRSRYGETQYF. The rearrangement uses TRBV6-5 and TRBJ2-5; D remains ambiguous. The V and J ends lost 2 bases and 4 bases respectively, with 14 bases between them. CDR1 is MNHEY, CDR2 SVGAGI, per germline. The CDR3 covers 15 residues.

DNA of the CDR3: TGTGCCAGCTCACCAGGGTGGCTAGCGACGGAGGGACAAGAGACCCAGTACTTC. Its protein product is CASSPGWLATEGQETQYF. The chain has TRBV18 and TRBJ2-5, with D perhaps matching TRBD2 (6 bases). Germline CDR1 is KGHSH and CDR2 is LQKENI. V was cut by 2 bases and J by 2 bases, with 21 bases left in between. The CDR3 spans 18 residues.

The chain combines TRBV6-1 with TRBJ1-1, with unresolved D. V lost 6 bases, J lost 5 bases, and 10 bases lay in between. CDR3 length: 12 amino acids. Looked up from germline, CDR1 is MNHNS and CDR2 is SASEGT. Here the CDR3 reads CASSPAETEAFF. The DNA of the CDR3 is TGTGCCAGCAGCCCCGCGGAAACTGAAGCTTTCTTT.

This chain joins TRBV5-1 and TRBJ2-7, with D possibly being TRBD2 (6 bases). With 7 bases removed from V and 0 bases from J, the gap between germline ends came to 14 bases. The length of the CDR3 is 14 residues. The germline V gene has CDR1 SGHRS and CDR2 YFSETQ. CDR3 nucleotide sequence: TGCGCCAGCCGAGGCGGGGTGAGCTCCTACGAGCAGTACTTC. Protein product: CASRGGVSSYEQYF.

The chain joins TRBV5-5 to TRBJ1-3, with D possibly matching TRBD1 (5 bases). The germline V gene encodes CDR1 SGHKS and CDR2 YYEKEE (reference sequence). The CDR3 loop spans 16 amino acids. V was clipped by 1 base and J by 0 bases, with 11 bases between them. This chain's CDR3 is CASSLSQGVSGNTIYF. The CDR3 nucleotides are TGTGCCAGCAGCTTGTCCCAGGGCGTCTCTGGAAACACCATATATTTT.

The rearrangement uses TRBV7-8 and TRBJ2-2; 8 positions agree with TRBD1. This CDR3 region has 17 residues. CDR1 and CDR2 from the germline V gene are SGHVS and FQNEAQ. J gave up 5 bases and V 5 bases, and 13 bases lay outside the gene matches. CDR3 loop: CASSILTGVVATGELFF. The CDR3 DNA is TGTGCCAGCAGCATATTGACAGGGGTCGTTGCGACCGGGGAGCTGTTTTTT.

This chain joins TRBV2 and TRBJ2-1; 10 nucleotides line up with TRBD2. This CDR3 is 17 amino acids long. Trimming at V came to 8 bases and at J to 0 bases, leaving 10 bases not matched to a gene. Germline CDR1 and CDR2: SNHLY and FYNNEI. This CDR3 reads CASAASGGISSYNEQFF. The CDR3, as DNA: TGTGCCAGCGCGGCTAGCGGGGGTATTAGCTCCTACAATGAGCAGTTCTTC.

The rearrangement uses TRBV3-1 (or the pseudogene TRBV3-2) and TRBJ1-5; D not resolved. The germline V gene has CDR1 LGHDT and CDR2 YNNKEL (reference sequence). With 0 bases removed from V and 9 bases from J, the gap between germline ends came to 9 bases. The CDR3 is made up of 13 amino acids. The CDR3 sequence is CASSQESVGPQHF. The CDR3 DNA is TGTGCCAGCAGCCAAGAGTCAGTTGGGCCCCAGCATTTT.

The rearrangement links TRBV12-1 to TRBJ2-1; TRBD2 is the table's D call, not checked against the DNA. TRBV12-1 is a listed pseudogene. The CDR3 has 17 residues. This CDR3 reads CASSWRLTSGTYNEQFF. In DNA form, the CDR3 reads TGTGCCAGCAGCTGGCGCCTGACTAGCGGGACCTACAATGAGCAGTTCTTC.